The rows below give T cell receptor beta chains drawn from one sample of a study of a mutant IDH1 vaccine in newly diagnosed glioma. The data were produced by immunoSEQ multiplex PCR, yet TCRdb's version contains in-frame clones alone and is incomplete. The sample lists tens of thousands of clones, over 65% seen once, with 1.5% to 2% in the top ten. This specimen consisted of PBMCs, obtained from a glioma patient treated with radiotherapy, temozolomide or both. The receptor source for this set is a woman between 40 and 50 years old with glioma. The CDR3 runs from the conserved cysteine through the conserved F or W. A D gene is named only where the DNA matches it firmly. Size tells how often a clone was seen (once, few, many) or the class of an expanded clone, and some rows leave it out.

>TRBV10-3|NA|TRBJ1-1|NA
TGTGCCATCAGTGAGCGGGGGTCAGGGGACAAGAAAGCTTTCTTT
CAISERGSGDKKAFF
>TRBV6-4|NA|TRBJ2-3|NA
TGTGCCAGCAGCCTCGAGGCGGGGAGCACAGATACGCAGTATTTT
CASSLEAGSTDTQYF
>TRBV5-4|NA|TRBJ1-6|TRBD1
TGTGCCAGCACCACCGACAGGGGCTGGTCACCCCTCCACTTT
CASTTDRGWSPLHF
>TRBV10-3|NA|TRBJ2-3|NA
TGTGCCATCAGTGAGTTTTCGGAGCAGTATTTT
CAISEFSEQYF
>TRBV19|NA|TRBJ1-6|NA
TGTGCCAGTAGTTCCCGGGAATCTGGGGCGAGGAATTCACCCCTCCACTTT
CASSSRESGARNSPLHF
>TRBV5-1|NA|TRBJ2-5|TRBD2
TGCGCCAGCAGCTTGGAGGCTAGCGGGCAAGAGACCCAGTACTTC
CASSLEASGQETQYF
>TRBV15|NA|TRBJ1-4|NA
TGTGCCACCAGCAGAGTAAGGGAGGCGGGTGAAAAACTGTTTTTT
CATSRVREAGEKLFF
>TRBV30|NA|TRBJ2-1|TRBD1
TGTGCCTGGAGCCGACAGGGGGCGAGGAATGAGCAGTTCTTC
CAWSRQGARNEQFF
>TRBV5-1|NA|TRBJ1-4|NA
TGCGCCAGCAGCTCCAACTCGCCTAATGAAAAACTGTTTTTT
CASSSNSPNEKLFF
>TRBV10-1|NA|TRBJ1-1|TRBD1
TGCGCCAGCAGTGAAGAAACAGGGGACACTGAAGCTTTCTTT
CASSEETGDTEAFF
>TRBV18|NA|TRBJ2-6|NA
TGTGCCAGCTCACCCCTGGGGTGGTCTGGGGCCAACGTCCTGACTTTC
CASSPLGWSGANVLTF
>TRBV19|few|TRBJ1-1|NA
TGTGCCAGTAGTATGTCCCCGGGTGTTACGAACACTGAAGCTTTCTTT
CASSMSPGVTNTEAFF
>TRBV30|NA|TRBJ1-3|NA
TGTGCCTGGAGTTTTAGGACGGGCTTAGGGAGAAACACCATATATTTT
CAWSFRTGLGRNTIYF
>TRBV29-1|NA|TRBJ1-2|NA
TGCAGCGTTCCAGGTACCAGGGGTTCCTATGGCTACACCTTC
CSVPGTRGSYGYTF
>TRBV7-7|NA|TRBJ2-2|TRBD2
TGTGCTAGCAGCCAAACCGGGACTATTAACACCGGGGAGCTGTTTTTT
CASSQTGTINTGELFF
>TRBV5-1|NA|TRBJ2-2|NA
TGCGCCAGCAGATGGGAGAGAGGGAACACCGGGGAGCTGTTTTTT
CASRWERGNTGELFF
>TRBV30|NA|TRBJ1-5|NA
TGTGCCTGGAGTTTCCCGGGGTCGAACAATCAGCCCCAGCATTTT
CAWSFPGSNNQPQHF
>TRBV5-1|NA|TRBJ1-2|NA
TGCGCCAGCAGCTCAGGGTCGGGCTATGGCTACACCTTC
CASSSGSGYGYTF
>TRBV5-1|NA|TRBJ1-1|TRBD1
TGCGCCAGCAGGAAACAGGGGGCAAGAACTGAAGCTTTCTTT
CASRKQGARTEAFF
>TRBV5-1|NA|TRBJ2-1|TRBD1
TGCGCCACTTCACCGGGACAGAGGTACAATGAGCAGTTCTTC
CATSPGQRYNEQFF
>TRBV30|NA|TRBJ2-1|TRBD2
TGTGCCTGGAGACTAGCGGGGGCTTACAATGAGCAGTTCTTC
CAWRLAGAYNEQFF
>TRBV18|NA|TRBJ1-1|NA
TGTGCCAGCTCACCTAGTATGGCCGCTGAAGCTTTCTTT
CASSPSMAAEAFF